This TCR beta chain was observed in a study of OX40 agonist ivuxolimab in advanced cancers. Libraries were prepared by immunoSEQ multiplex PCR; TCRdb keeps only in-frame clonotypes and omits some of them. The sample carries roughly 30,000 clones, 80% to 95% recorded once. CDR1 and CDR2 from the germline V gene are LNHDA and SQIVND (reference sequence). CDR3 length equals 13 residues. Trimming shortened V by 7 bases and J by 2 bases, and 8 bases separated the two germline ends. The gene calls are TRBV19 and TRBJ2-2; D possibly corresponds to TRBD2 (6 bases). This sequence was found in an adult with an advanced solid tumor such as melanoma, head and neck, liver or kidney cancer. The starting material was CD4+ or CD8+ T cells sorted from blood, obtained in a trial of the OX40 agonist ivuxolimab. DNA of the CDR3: TGTGCCAGTAACGGGGGTAACACCGGGGAGCTGTTTTTT. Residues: CASNGGNTGELFF.